Each of the 30 T cell receptor beta chains below was sequenced from the same sample in a study of vaccination effects on CD4 cells after COVID-19. The repertoire was sequenced with immunoSEQ multiplex PCR; TCRdb's copy has only in-frame clones and lacks some. Of around 49,000 clones in the sample, roughly 75% were seen once. No cognate antigen is known for these TCRs. ViraFEST expansion of antigen-specific CD4+ T cells with viral peptide pools preceded sequencing. CD4+ T cell isolation took place after approximately 11 days of culture. Infection dated between March and December 2020, before the Alpha, Beta and Delta variants reached the United States. The sequenced sample was CD4+ T cells from PBMCs cultured with a peptide pool, obtained before COVID-19 vaccination. The receptors stem from a human donor who had a prior SARS-CoV-2 infection.

The table lists this clone with a few counts. The chain carries TRBV11-2 and TRBJ1-4; D may be TRBD1 (5 bases). The length of the CDR3 is 19 residues. V shed 4 bases and J shed 4 bases, with 25 bases lying between them. Germline-derived CDR1 and CDR2 are SGHAT and FQNNGV. The DNA for the CDR3 is TGTGCCAGCAGCTCACATCAGGGTCGTTTTAGGGTCCGTAATGAAAAACTGTTTTTT. Protein: CASSSHQGRFRVRNEKLFF.

The rearrangement uses TRBV4-1 and TRBJ1-4; no definite D call. The V end lost 0 bases, the J end lost 1 base, and 6 bases lay between the germline ends. CDR3 length equals 15 residues. Germline CDR1 and CDR2: MGHRA and YSYEKL. The CDR3 loop is CASSQEGVTNEKLFF. CDR3 DNA: TGCGCCAGCAGCCAAGAGGGTGTAACTAATGAAAAACTGTTTTTT.

V gene TRBV29-1 combines with J gene TRBJ2-1, with 7 positions matching TRBD2. The CDR3 spans 14 residues. Germline V gene lookup returns CDR1 SQVTM and CDR2 ANQGSEA. After removal of 4 bases from V and 5 bases from J, the junction contained 8 bases not matched to a gene. CDR3: CSVGRLAENNEQFF. DNA of the CDR3: TGCAGCGTTGGTCGGCTAGCGGAAAACAATGAGCAGTTCTTC.

The genes are TRBV6-5 and TRBJ1-2; 7 nucleotides align to TRBD1. Germline V gene data show CDR1 as MNHEY and CDR2 as SVGAGI. V lost 1 base and J lost 8; bases outside the gene matches: 7. The CDR3 is 14 residues long. In DNA form, the CDR3 reads TGTGCCAGCAGTTACTACGGCGGGACAGACGGCTACACCTTC. As protein: CASSYYGGTDGYTF.

J is TRBJ2-1 and V is TRBV24-1, with 12 bases that match TRBD2. Trimming removed 2 bases from V and 2 bases from J; junction bases left unmatched: 6. Germline loops: CDR1 KGHDR, CDR2 SFDVKD. CDR3 size: 18 residues. The CDR3 sequence is CATSDSSWTSGAYNEQFF. The CDR3 DNA sequence: TGTGCCACCAGTGATTCAAGCTGGACTAGCGGGGCCTACAATGAGCAGTTCTTC.

CDR3 residues: CASSPRSRTGQETQYF. The CDR3 DNA reads TGCGCCAGCAGCCCCCGATCGCGGACAGGTCAAGAGACCCAGTACTTC. The chain couples TRBV4-1 to TRBJ2-5, with 7 bases aligning to TRBD1. Germline assignment: CDR1 MGHRA and CDR2 YSYEKL. The CDR3 is made up of 16 amino acids. Germline trimming cut 4 bases from V and 2 bases from J; bases unmatched to any gene: 10.

V is TRBV18 and J is TRBJ2-1; no clear D gene. Germline CDR1 is KGHSH and CDR2 is LQKENI. The germline V and J ends were trimmed by 3 bases and 6 bases, with 9 bases remaining between them. This CDR3 spans 13 amino acids. The CDR3, as DNA: TGTGCCAGCTCACCCCGGGCCACCAATGAGCAGTTCTTC. Translation: CASSPRATNEQFF.

The rearrangement joins TRBV20-1 to TRBJ2-1, with 7 nucleotides matching TRBD2. V trimming: 3 bases; J trimming: 9 bases; junction bases outside the gene matches: 11. The CDR3 runs 14 residues. The germline V gene has CDR1 DFQATT and CDR2 SNEGSKA (reference sequence). CDR3 sequence reads: CSASSGTKGLEQFF. The CDR3 DNA reads TGCAGTGCTAGTTCCGGGACTAAGGGCCTTGAGCAGTTCTTC.

The chain carries TRBV12-3 or TRBV12-4 and TRBJ2-1, with D tentatively TRBD1 (6 bases). The length of the CDR3 is 13 residues. V shed 9 bases and J shed 9 bases, with 18 bases lying between them. The chain's CDR3 is CASEQGHPSEQFF. DNA of the CDR3: TGTGCCAGTGAACAGGGTCATCCGAGTGAGCAGTTCTTC.

The gene calls are TRBV4-1 and TRBJ2-7; 8 bases map to TRBD2. The CDR3 runs 15 residues. With V trimmed by 1 base and J by 7 bases, 9 bases remained unmatched. Germline V gene data show CDR1 as MGHRA and CDR2 as YSYEKL. CDR3 DNA sequence: TGCGCCAGCAGCCAAGTGACCCCCCCGGGGGGGGAGCAGTACTTC. It is translated as CASSQVTPPGGEQYF.

The chain carries TRBV13 and TRBJ2-1; D not resolved. The CDR3 has 14 residues. Germline CDR1 is PRHDT and CDR2 is FYEKMQ (reference sequence). Trimming took off 3 bases at V and 4 bases at J, with 10 bases between the two ends. CDR3 in DNA: TGTGCCAGCAGCTTGGCAGGCGTTTACAATGAGCAGTTCTTC. Translation: CASSLAGVYNEQFF.

This clone was seen just once. The chain joins TRBV30 to TRBJ1-2, with TRBD1 identical over 9 bases. This CDR3 contains 14 residues. The germline V gene has CDR1 GTSNPN and CDR2 SVGIG (reference sequence). Germline trimming cut 0 bases from V and 6 bases from J; bases unmatched to any gene: 5. The CDR3 nucleotides read TGTGCCTGGAGTGTAGGTTGGGACAGGGATGGCTACACCTTC. Protein: CAWSVGWDRDGYTF. The variable domain in full, with the rest retrieved from reference TRBV30 and TRBJ1-2, is SQTIHQWPATLVQPVGSPLSLECTVEGTSNPNLYWYRQAAGRGLQLLFYSVGIGQISSEVPQNLSASRPQDRQFILSSKKLLLSDSGFYLCAWSVGWDRDGYTFGSGTRLTVV.

The V and J genes are TRBV7-2 and TRBJ2-7, with unresolved D. The CDR3 length is 18 residues. Per germline, CDR1 SGHTA and CDR2 FQGNSA. V was pared by 2 bases and J by 1 base, with 21 bases between. The CDR3 nucleotides read TGTGCCAGCAGCTTATTCGTAGGTGTGGCGGCCAGGTCCTACGAGCAGTACTTC. Translating it yields CASSLFVGVAARSYEQYF. The entire variable domain, with the rest obtained from reference TRBV7-2 and TRBJ2-7, is as follows: GAGVSQSPSNKVTEKGKDVELRCDPISGHTALYWYRQSLGQGLEFLIYFQGNSAPDKSGLPSDRFSAERTGGSVSTLTIQRTQQEDSAVYLCASSLFVGVAARSYEQYFGPGTRLTVT.

The chain employs TRBV24-1 and TRBJ2-7, with 8 bases identical to TRBD1. Germline V gives CDR1 KGHDR, CDR2 SFDVKD. The CDR3 spans 11 residues. After removal of 9 bases from V and 9 bases from J, the junction contained 6 bases not matched to a gene. CDR3 protein: CATPQGARQYF. DNA for the CDR3: TGTGCCACCCCCCAGGGGGCGAGGCAGTACTTC.

The V and J genes are TRBV5-1 and TRBJ2-1; the D gene is possibly TRBD1 (5 bases). The germline V gene encodes CDR1 SGHRS and CDR2 YFSETQ. This CDR3 is 12 amino acids long. Trimming shortened V by 1 base and J by 9 bases, and 8 bases separated the two germline ends. The CDR3 region is CASSLSRAEQFF. The CDR3 coding sequence is TGCGCCAGCAGCTTGAGCAGGGCTGAGCAGTTCTTC.

The chain uses TRBV5-6 and TRBJ2-1; TRBD2 is a possible D gene (5 bases). The CDR3 is 17 amino acids. Germline CDR1 reads SGHDT; CDR2 reads YYEEEE. Trimming left V 0 bases short and J 4 bases short, with 17 bases between. CDR3 coding DNA: TGTGCCAGCAGCTTGGCCAGGAAGAGCGGTGAGTACAATGAGCAGTTCTTC. Its translation: CASSLARKSGEYNEQFF.

This clone came up once. The rearrangement uses TRBV11-3 and TRBJ2-1; 14 bases are shared with TRBD2. The CDR3 is 14 residues long. After removal of 5 bases from V and 10 bases from J, the junction contained 4 bases not matched to a gene. CDR1 SGHNT and CDR2 YENEEA come from the germline V gene. The CDR3 coding sequence is TGTGCCAGCAGCCCGGGACTAGCGGGAGTCGAGCAGTTCTTC. Protein sequence: CASSPGLAGVEQFF.

The chain links TRBV6-2 or TRBV6-3 to TRBJ2-1, with TRBD2 matching 8 bases. Germline loops: CDR1 MNHEY, CDR2 SVGEGT. The CDR3 has 15 residues. J lost 6 bases, V lost 2 bases, and 6 bases had no gene match. CDR3 sequence: CASSYVGGGRNEQFF. CDR3 nucleotides: TGTGCCAGCAGTTACGTCGGGGGGGGTCGCAATGAGCAGTTCTTC.

This chain uses TRBV11-3 with TRBJ2-1; D is perhaps TRBD2 (6 bases). The V and J ends lost 5 bases and 6 bases respectively, with 11 bases between them. The CDR3 has 13 residues. CDR1 is SGHNT and CDR2 is YENEEA in the germline V gene. CDR3 sequence: CASSPPGGNEQFF. The DNA of the CDR3 is TGTGCCAGCAGCCCCCCCGGGGGCAATGAGCAGTTCTTC.

The chain is built from TRBV12-3 or TRBV12-4 and TRBJ2-5; TRBD2 is a possible D gene (6 bases). Trimming shortened V by 7 bases and J by 3 bases, and 12 bases separated the two germline ends. The CDR3 has 13 residues. CDR3 residues: CASTGDSKETQYF. The CDR3 DNA reads TGTGCCAGCACTGGGGACTCTAAAGAGACCCAGTACTTC.

The gene calls are TRBV5-1 and TRBJ2-2; maybe TRBD1 (6 bases). Germline-derived CDR1 and CDR2 are SGHRS and YFSETQ. This CDR3 spans 16 amino acids. Trimming stripped 4 bases from V and 0 bases from J, with 13 bases between. The CDR3 nucleotides read TGCGCCAGCAGCCGATCCGGGACAACGAACACCGGGGAGCTGTTTTTT. The encoded protein is CASSRSGTTNTGELFF.

The V gene is TRBV5-1, the J gene TRBJ2-5, with D possibly TRBD2 on 5 matching bases. CDR1 SGHRS and CDR2 YFSETQ come from the germline V gene. V lost 2 bases and J 5 bases, leaving 13 bases between the germline ends. This CDR3 spans 14 amino acids. The DNA for the CDR3 is TGCGCCAGCAGCTTTGGGGAGCCCTCGGAGACCCAGTACTTC. Protein product: CASSFGEPSETQYF.

The chain uses TRBV7-9 and TRBJ1-4; D might be TRBD1 (5 bases). The germline V gene encodes CDR1 SEHNR and CDR2 FQNEAQ (reference sequence). The V and J ends lost 1 base and 6 bases respectively, with 12 bases between them. The CDR3 spans 15 residues. The CDR3 region is CASSLGDPGDEKLFF. CDR3 DNA sequence: TGTGCCAGCAGCTTAGGAGATCCGGGGGATGAAAAACTGTTTTTT.

A few counts support this clone. The chain has TRBV6-6 and TRBJ2-7; D is perhaps TRBD1 or TRBD2 (5 bases each). The V end was cut by 1 base, the J end by 3 bases, with 10 bases between. Germline V lookup: CDR1 MNHNY, CDR2 SVGAGI (reference sequence). The CDR3 runs 14 residues. Here the CDR3 reads CASSYFLGVYEQYF. In DNA, the CDR3 is TGTGCCAGCAGTTACTTTTTGGGGGTCTACGAGCAGTACTTC.

V usage is TRBV10-3 and J usage is TRBJ1-1; D is unresolved. Germline V lookup: CDR1 ENHRY, CDR2 SYGVKD. Deletions cut 0 bases from V and 11 bases from J, with 13 bases between. This CDR3 is built from 13 residues. The CDR3 bases are TGTGCCATCAGTGAGTCGACTGGTGTTTGGGCTTTCTTT. The encoded protein is CAISESTGVWAFF.

This chain joins TRBV11-3 and TRBJ2-7; possibly TRBD1 for D (5 bases). V was cut by 5 bases and J by 5 bases, with 16 bases left in between. The CDR3 length is 14 residues. Germline CDR1 SGHNT, CDR2 YENEEA. In DNA, the CDR3 is TGTGCCAGCAGCCTCGACAGTAATCGGAACGAGCAGTACTTC. It specifies CASSLDSNRNEQYF.

This clone was picked up a small number of times. The V gene is TRBV9, the J gene TRBJ1-6; D possibly corresponds to TRBD1 (5 bases). The germline V gene encodes CDR1 SGDLS and CDR2 YYNGEE. V lost 0 bases and J 12 bases, leaving 10 bases between the germline ends. The length of the CDR3 is 13 residues. Here the CDR3 DNA reads TGTGCCAGCAGCGTAGTGGGGGGGGAACCCCTCCACTTT. It translates to CASSVVGGEPLHF. Drawing the rest from reference TRBV9 and TRBJ1-6, the complete variable domain is DSGVTQTPKHLITATGQRVTLRCSPRSGDLSVYWYQQSLDQGLQFLIQYYNGEERAKGNILERFSAQQFPDLHSELNLSSLELGDSALYFCASSVVGGEPLHFGNGTRLTVT.

This clone was found a few times. The rearrangement links TRBV6-6 to TRBJ1-5; D ambiguous. Trimming shortened V by 6 bases and J by 4 bases, and 7 bases separated the two germline ends. CDR3 length equals 12 residues. From germline, CDR1 is MNHNY and CDR2 SVGAGI (reference sequence). CDR3 nucleotides: TGTGCCAGCAGCGATCCTAATCAGCCCCAGCATTTT. It translates to CASSDPNQPQHF.

V and J are TRBV5-1 and TRBJ2-3; 9 positions agree with TRBD2. V gave up 4 bases and J gave up 3 bases; unmatched junction bases: 3. The CDR3 has 14 residues. Germline values: CDR1 SGHRS, CDR2 YFSETQ. The CDR3 here is CASSLAGQTDTQYF. CDR3 sequence (DNA): TGCGCCAGCAGCCTAGCGGGACAAACAGATACGCAGTATTTT.

The CDR3 sequence is CASSLGGGHPLEKLFF. As DNA, the CDR3 is TGTGCCAGCAGCTTGGGAGGGGGACACCCCCTGGAAAAACTGTTTTTT. The chain joins TRBV5-4 to TRBJ1-4, with D maybe TRBD1 (6 bases). V shed 0 bases and J shed 8 bases, with 17 bases lying between them. This CDR3 comprises 16 residues. Germline CDR1 and CDR2: SGHNT and YYREEE (reference sequence). Supplemented by reference TRBV5-4 and TRBJ1-4, the full variable domain reads ETGVTQSPTHLIKTRGQQVTLRCSSQSGHNTVSWYQQALGQGPQFIFQYYREEENGRGNFPPRFSGLQFPNYSSELNVNALELDDSALYLCASSLGGGHPLEKLFFGSGTQLSVL.